The 19 T cell receptor beta chains reported below all come from one sample, sequenced in a study of graft-versus-host responses after intestinal transplantation (dated by TCRdb to about 2021). The antigens of these receptors remain unknown. Libraries were constructed by the immunoSEQ multiplex PCR assay. In its TCRdb copy, this immuneACCESS table keeps in-frame sequences only and misses some clones. Where compared with another copy, unresolved V genes explain less than half of these, and the others have no known cause. This sample lists roughly 120,000 clones; around 95% were detected once. The top ten clonotypes cover about 0.51% of the sample. The time point label on this specimen signifies: cells obtained before transplantation from donor or recipient. Sequencing used unstimulated CD8+ T cells sorted from spleen or lymph node cells, obtained before intestinal transplant. These receptors were taken from a human donor who received an intestinal transplant.

The chain recombines TRBV4-1 with TRBJ2-1, with 8 positions matching TRBD2. Germline lookup yields CDR1 MGHRA and CDR2 YSYEKL. V shed 3 bases, J shed 6 bases, and the junction held 4 bases outside the gene matches. CDR3 size: 14 residues. This CDR3 is CASSHSGNGNEQFF. CDR3 nucleotide sequence: TGCGCCAGCAGCCATAGCGGGAATGGCAATGAGCAGTTCTTC.

V and J are TRBV15 and TRBJ2-7; 7 bases fit TRBD1. The CDR3 spans 15 residues. V shed 5 bases and J 6 bases; nucleotides not matched to a gene: 13. CDR1 is LNHNV and CDR2 is YYDKDF in the germline V gene (reference sequence). The CDR3 DNA follows: TGTGCCACCAGCGGACAGGCAGCCTTTAGGGGCGAGCAGTACTTC. Translation gives CATSGQAAFRGEQYF.

The gene calls are TRBV7-9 and TRBJ2-7; TRBD2 aligns across 14 bases. V shed 5 bases and J 4 bases; nucleotides not matched to a gene: 7. This CDR3 is 16 amino acids long. Germline V gene data show CDR1 as SEHNR and CDR2 as FQNEAQ (reference sequence). The DNA for the CDR3 is TGTGCCAGCAGCCACTTCCGGACTAGCGGGGGGTACGAGCAGTACTTC. Its protein is CASSHFRTSGGYEQYF. Variable domain in full (rest from reference TRBV7-9 and TRBJ2-7): DTGVSQNPRHKITKRGQNVTFRCDPISEHNRLYWYRQTLGQGPEFLTYFQNEAQLEKSRLLSDRFSAERPKGSFSTLEIQRTEQGDSAMYLCASSHFRTSGGYEQYFGPGTRLTVT.

The rearrangement joins TRBV27 to TRBJ2-7; D is uncertain. Deletions cut 3 bases from V and 2 bases from J, with 11 bases between. The CDR3 has 14 amino acids. The germline CDR1 and CDR2 sequences are MNHEY and SMNVEV (reference sequence). CDR3: CASSFVGVTYEQYF. DNA of the CDR3: TGTGCCAGCAGTTTCGTCGGTGTAACCTACGAGCAGTACTTC.

The J gene is TRBJ2-1, the V gene TRBV5-4; D not certain. V was cut by 1 base and J by 0 bases, with 11 bases left in between. The CDR3 runs to 16 residues. CDR1 and CDR2 from the germline V gene are SGHNT and YYREEE (reference sequence). This CDR3 is CASSLISHSSYNEQFF. CDR3 in DNA: TGTGCCAGCAGCTTGATTAGCCACAGCTCCTACAATGAGCAGTTCTTC.

With regard to this clone: Other DNA sequences in this sample translate to the same CDR3. The chain is built from TRBV9 and TRBJ1-3; TRBD1 aligns across 9 bases. CDR1 SGDLS and CDR2 YYNGEE come from the germline V gene. CDR3 size: 15 residues. With 3 bases clipped from V and 1 base from J, the junction kept 2 bases outside the gene matches. CDR3 sequence (DNA): TGTGCCAGCAGCGCCGGGACAGGGTCTGGAAACACCATATATTTT. Protein sequence: CASSAGTGSGNTIYF.

The V and J genes are TRBV10-3 and TRBJ2-3, with D unclear. The CDR3 spans 15 residues. V was clipped by 6 bases and J by 2 bases, with 15 bases between them. Per germline, CDR1 ENHRY and CDR2 SYGVKD. In nucleotides, the CDR3 is TGTGCCATCAGCGAAGATGTTAGCAACACAGATACGCAGTATTTT. Translated, it gives CAISEDVSNTDTQYF.

This rearrangement joins TRBV30 to TRBJ2-2; D possibly matches TRBD1 or TRBD2 (6 bases each). The V and J ends lost 8 bases and 7 bases respectively, with 14 bases between them. The germline CDR1 and CDR2 sequences are GTSNPN and SVGIG (reference sequence). This CDR3 region has 12 residues. The CDR3: CAGPGANGELFF. CDR3 bases: TGTGCCGGCCCGGGGGCAAACGGGGAGCTGTTTTTT.

The chain combines TRBV27 with TRBJ1-2, with D possibly matching TRBD1 (5 bases). V lost 1 base to trimming and J lost 7 bases, with 16 bases between them. Germline V gene data show CDR1 as MNHEY and CDR2 as SMNVEV (reference sequence). This CDR3 contains 15 residues. The DNA for the CDR3 is TGTGCCAGCAGTTTATTCGGCAGGGCTCTGATTGGCTACACCTTC. Translating gives CASSLFGRALIGYTF.

This chain links TRBV28 with TRBJ1-4, with TRBD1 matching 8 bases. The V gene end was trimmed by 5 bases and the J gene end by 3 bases; junction bases not matched to a gene: 11. Germline V gives CDR1 MDHEN, CDR2 SYDVKM. This CDR3 region has 17 residues. Here the CDR3 reads CASSAHRGTVANEKLFF. The CDR3 nucleotides read TGTGCCAGCAGTGCCCACAGGGGGACCGTTGCTAATGAAAAACTGTTTTTT.

V is TRBV28 and J is TRBJ2-1, with 10 nucleotides matching TRBD2. CDR3 size: 15 residues. Germline-derived CDR1 and CDR2 are MDHEN and SYDVKM. Germline trimming cut 6 bases from V and 6 bases from J; bases unmatched to any gene: 8. This chain's CDR3 is CASSLSGRASNEQFF. The CDR3 DNA reads as TGTGCCAGCAGCCTCAGCGGGAGGGCCAGCAATGAGCAGTTCTTC.

The chain has TRBV30 and TRBJ1-1; tentatively, D is TRBD1 (5 bases). The CDR3 length is 14 residues. Germline CDR1 reads GTSNPN; CDR2 reads SVGIG (reference sequence). Trimming shortened V by 0 bases and J by 2 bases, and 10 bases separated the two germline ends. The CDR3, as DNA: TGTGCCTGGAGTGTGGGACGGGGAAACACTGAAGCTTTCTTT. Translating it yields CAWSVGRGNTEAFF. Using reference TRBV30 and TRBJ1-1 for the parts outside the CDR3, the full variable domain is SQTIHQWPATLVQPVGSPLSLECTVEGTSNPNLYWYRQAAGRGLQLLFYSVGIGQISSEVPQNLSASRPQDRQFILSSKKLLLSDSGFYLCAWSVGRGNTEAFFGQGTRLTVV.

This CDR3 reads CASSLGTSKHNEQFF. Here the CDR3 DNA reads TGCGCCAGCAGCTTGGGGACTAGCAAACACAATGAGCAGTTCTTC. The rearrangement joins TRBV5-1 to TRBJ2-1; 8 bases line up with TRBD2. The CDR3 contains 15 residues. V gave up 0 bases and J gave up 5 bases; unmatched junction bases: 4. Looked up from germline, CDR1 is SGHRS and CDR2 is YFSETQ.

The J gene is TRBJ2-5, the V gene TRBV29-1; D assignment may be TRBD1 or TRBD2 (5 bases each). Germline lookup yields CDR1 SQVTM and CDR2 ANQGSEA. CDR3 length equals 14 residues. Trimming left V 7 bases short and J 2 bases short, with 17 bases between. DNA of the CDR3: TGCAGCGCCCGGGAAGGGGTTGGACAAGAGACCCAGTACTTC. Translation: CSAREGVGQETQYF.

This chain links TRBV9 with TRBJ2-2; maybe TRBD2 (6 bases). This CDR3 is built from 17 residues. CDR1 and CDR2 from the germline V gene are SGDLS and YYNGEE. V gave up 6 bases and J gave up 6 bases, with 24 bases separating them. CDR3 sequence: CASNPRGGGIGAGELFF. CDR3 nucleotides: TGTGCCAGCAACCCTCGGGGCGGCGGGATCGGTGCCGGGGAGCTGTTTTTT.

This clone was observed a single time. The chain recombines TRBV7-3 with TRBJ2-7; TRBD1 matches 11 bases. The CDR3 length is 15 residues. With V trimmed by 5 bases and J by 0 bases, 3 bases remained unmatched. Germline V gives CDR1 SGHTA, CDR2 FQGTGA. The CDR3 protein is CASSPGTGGSYEQYF. The CDR3, as DNA: TGTGCCAGCAGCCCCGGGACAGGGGGCTCCTACGAGCAGTACTTC.

The rearrangement joins TRBV6-5 to TRBJ2-2; possibly TRBD1 for D (6 bases). CDR1 is MNHEY, CDR2 SVGAGI, per germline. V was trimmed by 2 bases and J by 6 bases, leaving 10 bases between them. CDR3 size: 14 residues. The chain's CDR3 is CASSYGGGSGELFF. The CDR3 DNA is TGTGCCAGCAGTTACGGTGGGGGCTCCGGGGAGCTGTTTTTT.

This rearrangement joins TRBV23-1 to TRBJ2-7; TRBD1 is a possible D gene (5 bases). TRBV23-1 belongs to the ORF category, with a function that is uncertain. Trimming stripped 0 bases from V and 0 bases from J, with 9 bases between. The CDR3 consists of 15 residues. The CDR3 nucleotides read TGCGCCAGCAGTCAATCGCAGGGCCGCTCCTACGAGCAGTACTTC. It is translated as CASSQSQGRSYEQYF.

The rearrangement links TRBV29-1 to TRBJ2-7, with 13 bases that match TRBD2. V trimming: 7 bases; J trimming: 5 bases; junction bases outside the gene matches: 2. From germline, CDR1 is SQVTM and CDR2 ANQGSEA. The CDR3 runs 12 residues. CDR3 sequence: CSAGLAGDEQYF. Here the CDR3 DNA reads TGCAGCGCCGGACTAGCGGGAGACGAGCAGTACTTC.